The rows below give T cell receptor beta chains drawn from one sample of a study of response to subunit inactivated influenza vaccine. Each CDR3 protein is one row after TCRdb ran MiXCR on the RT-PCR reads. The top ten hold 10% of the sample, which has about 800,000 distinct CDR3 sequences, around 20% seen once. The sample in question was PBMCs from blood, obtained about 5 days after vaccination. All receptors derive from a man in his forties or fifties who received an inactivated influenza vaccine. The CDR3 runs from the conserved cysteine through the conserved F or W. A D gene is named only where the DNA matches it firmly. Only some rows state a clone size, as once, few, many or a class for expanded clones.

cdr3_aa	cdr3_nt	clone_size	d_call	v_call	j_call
CASSYVAGTGFYEQYF	TGTGCCAGCAGTTACGTCGCCGGGACAGGGTTCTACGAGCAGTACTTC	NA	TRBD1	TRBV6-5	TRBJ2-7
CASSKGASVSEQFF	TGTGCCAGCAGCAAAGGAGCTAGTGTGTCTGAGCAGTTCTTC	NA	NA	TRBV21-1	TRBJ2-1
CASSYSISGREVAKNIQYF	TGTGCCAGCAGTTACTCGATTAGCGGGAGAGAGGTTGCCAAAAACATTCAGTACTTC	NA	TRBD2	TRBV6-2/TRBV6-3	TRBJ2-4
CSARGLAGATLQETQYF	TGCAGTGCTAGAGGACTAGCGGGAGCGACCTTACAAGAGACCCAGTACTTC	NA	TRBD2	TRBV20-1	TRBJ2-5
CSAVSGGAAGEQFF	TGCAGTGCTGTTAGCGGGGGGGCTGCGGGTGAGCAGTTCTTC	few	TRBD2	TRBV20-1	TRBJ2-1
CSARDGLASYEQYF	TGCAGTGCTAGAGATGGGCTGGCTAGCTACGAGCAGTACTTC	many	NA	TRBV20-1	TRBJ2-7
CASRLRDTMNTEAFF	TGTGCCAGCAGGCTAAGGGACACCATGAACACTGAAGCTTTCTTT	NA	NA	TRBV5-5	TRBJ1-1
CAISESMLAEAFF	TGTGCCATCAGTGAGTCGATGTTGGCTGAAGCTTTCTTT	NA	NA	TRBV10-3	TRBJ1-1
CASSVEGQGHTQYF	TGTGCCAGCAGCGTAGAGGGACAGGGTCATACGCAGTATTTT	NA	TRBD1	TRBV9	TRBJ2-3
CASSLGQGQPQHF	TGTGCCAGCAGTTTAGGACAGGGCCAGCCCCAGCATTTT	NA	TRBD1	TRBV28	TRBJ1-5
CASSPSYTGIYGYTF	TGCGCCAGCAGCCCATCCTACACAGGGATCTATGGCTACACCTTC	few	NA	TRBV4-3	TRBJ1-2
CASSPWRGNTDTQYF	TGTGCCAGCAGTCCATGGAGGGGGAACACAGATACGCAGTATTTT	many	NA	TRBV12-3/TRBV12-4	TRBJ2-3